The rows below give T cell receptor beta chains drawn from one sample of a study of Ad26.COV2.S vaccination and SARS-CoV-2 variants. Profiling relied on immunoSEQ multiplex PCR, and the TCRdb table lists in-frame clones only, not all of them. The sample holds roughly 460,000 clones; 80% to 90% are singletons and the top ten take 1.5% to 2%. The starting material was peripheral blood, obtained in a trial of Ad26.COV2.S vaccine versus placebo. The receptor set was obtained from a person between 18 and 59 years old who received the Ad26.COV2.S COVID-19 vaccine or a placebo. Both conserved end residues are part of each CDR3. The D gene is left open where the match is weak. The listing skips clone size in some rows; elsewhere it reads once, few, many or a size class.

TRBD1	TRBV19	TRBJ2-2	few	TGTGCCAGCACCTGGACAGGGCGTTCCACCGGGGAGCTGTTTTTT	CASTWTGRSTGELFF
NA	TRBV5-8	TRBJ2-7	NA	TGTGCCAGCAGCCGGACACACTCCTACGAGCAGTACTTC	CASSRTHSYEQYF
NA	TRBV3-1/TRBV3-2	TRBJ2-7	NA	TGTGCCAGCGGCGGCATCGGGGACGGCTCCTACGAGCAGTACTTC	CASGGIGDGSYEQYF
NA	TRBV29-1	TRBJ1-2	NA	TGCAGCGTTGACAGGGGTTCCTATGGCTACACCTTC	CSVDRGSYGYTF
NA	TRBV10-2	TRBJ2-2	NA	TGCGCCAGCAGTCATGGCGCGAACACCGGGGAGCTGTTTTTT	CASSHGANTGELFF
NA	TRBV10-2	TRBJ2-3	NA	TGCGCCAGCAGTCTTTACGGGTCAGCTGATACGCAGTATTTT	CASSLYGSADTQYF
NA	TRBV11-2	TRBJ2-1	NA	TGTGCCAGCAATAGGGGGGGCCCTTGGGATGAGCAGTTCTTC	CASNRGGPWDEQFF
NA	TRBV4-1	TRBJ2-2	NA	TGCGCCAGCAGCCAAGATAACCGGAACACCGGGGAGCTGTTTTTT	CASSQDNRNTGELFF
NA	TRBV14	TRBJ2-1	NA	TGTGCCAGCAGTGCGAGAAGAAGCGGGTTCTCCTACAATGAGCAGTTCTTC	CASSARRSGFSYNEQFF
NA	TRBV10-3	TRBJ1-6	NA	TGTGCCATCAGTGAAAACGGGTCACCCCTCCACTTT	CAISENGSPLHF
TRBD2	TRBV28	TRBJ2-7	NA	TGTGCCAGCATCTCTTCCAGCGGGAGTTTCCCCGAGCAGTACTTC	CASISSSGSFPEQYF
TRBD2	TRBV10-1	TRBJ2-1	NA	TGCGCCAGCACTTATCGGCGGGAGCTCAATGAGCAGTTCTTC	CASTYRRELNEQFF
TRBD2	TRBV9	TRBJ2-1	NA	TGTGCCAGCAGCGTATTAGGGAGTAGCGGGAGTTTCCACAATGAGCAGTTCTTC	CASSVLGSSGSFHNEQFF
TRBD2	TRBV5-8	TRBJ2-1	NA	TGTGCCACCCCGATGGGAGCGGGGGAGGTCAATGAGCAGTTCTTC	CATPMGAGEVNEQFF
TRBD2	TRBV7-9	TRBJ2-1	NA	TGTGCCAGCAGCCCCCAGCGGGAGCGCCTGGATGAGCAGTTCTTC	CASSPQRERLDEQFF
TRBD1	TRBV4-1	TRBJ2-1	NA	TGCGCCAGCAGCCAAAACTTCGAGACAGGGGGCTTCAATGAGCAGTTCTTC	CASSQNFETGGFNEQFF
TRBD2	TRBV5-1	TRBJ2-1	NA	TGCGCCAGCAGCAAATCCTCTAGCGGCTCCTACAATGAGCAGTTCTTC	CASSKSSSGSYNEQFF
TRBD1	TRBV28	TRBJ1-4	NA	TGTGCCAGCAGCCAGGGGGGCGCAACTAATGAAAAACTGTTTTTT	CASSQGGATNEKLFF
NA	TRBV9	TRBJ1-5	NA	TGTGCCAGCAGCGGAGGAGGGTCACAACAGCCCCAGCATTTT	CASSGGGSQQPQHF
NA	TRBV3-1/TRBV3-2	TRBJ1-2	few	TGTGCCAGCAGCCAAGGGACAGTGAACTATGGCTACACCTTC	CASSQGTVNYGYTF
TRBD1	TRBV4-2	TRBJ2-2	NA	TGTGCCAGCAGCCAAGATTCAGGGGGCATCGGGGAGCTGTTTTTT	CASSQDSGGIGELFF
NA	TRBV18	TRBJ2-7	NA	TGTGCCAGCTCACCACGAGGGACATACTACGAGCAGTACTTC	CASSPRGTYYEQYF
NA	TRBV11-2	TRBJ2-1	NA	TGTGCCAGCAGCAAAAGTGACTCGCGGGCCCACAATGAGCAGTTCTTC	CASSKSDSRAHNEQFF
TRBD1	TRBV3-1/TRBV3-2	TRBJ1-4	NA	TGTGCCAGCAGCCAAGATCCGATCAGGGGGGGGGAAAAACTGTTTTTT	CASSQDPIRGGEKLFF
TRBD2	TRBV3-1/TRBV3-2	TRBJ2-2	NA	TGTGCCAGCAGCCTATATAGGACTAGGGGGAACACCGGGGAGCTGTTTTTT	CASSLYRTRGNTGELFF
NA	TRBV15	TRBJ1-6	NA	TGTGCCACCAGCTTGGACCTCGAGGGAGATTCACCCCTCCACTTT	CATSLDLEGDSPLHF
TRBD1	TRBV27	TRBJ1-4	once	TGTGCCAGCAGTTTATCCCGTGCCAGGGGGCGCGTATTGGGTGAAAAACTGTTTTTT	CASSLSRARGRVLGEKLFF